A selection of T cell receptor beta chains follows, all from one sample in a study of response to subunit inactivated influenza vaccine. From the RT-PCR reads, TCRdb called clonotypes with MiXCR, one entry per CDR3 protein. The data contain about 520,000 distinct CDR3 sequences, more than 7% of them singletons. The starting material was PBMCs from blood, obtained roughly 24 months after vaccination. All receptors come from a man between 45 and 75 years old who received an inactivated influenza vaccine. CDR3s include the opening cysteine and the closing phenylalanine or tryptophan. D genes are given only for firm matches. Expanded clones are given a class, and other clones once, few, many or no size at all.

cdr3_nt cdr3_aa v_call clone_size cdr3_length d_call j_call
TGCAGTGCTAGAGGTCTAGCGGGGGCAGTCTACGAGCAGTACTTC CSARGLAGAVYEQYF TRBV20-1 few 15 TRBD2 TRBJ2-7
TGTGCCAGCAGTGACCACGCCCTAGCGGGGAATAATGAGCAGTTCTTC CASSDHALAGNNEQFF TRBV28 few 16 TRBD2 TRBJ2-1
TGCAGTGCAGCGGGACTAGCGGGCGACATACTAGCCAAAAACATTCAGTACTTC CSAAGLAGDILAKNIQYF TRBV20-1 - 18 TRBD2 TRBJ2-4
TGTGCCTGGAGTCGACAGGGATCCTACTACAATGAGCAGTTCTTC CAWSRQGSYYNEQFF TRBV30 - 15 TRBD1 TRBJ2-1
TGCAGTGCTAGAGATCGAGTAGCGGGGGGGCTTGGGACCCAGTACTTC CSARDRVAGGLGTQYF TRBV20-1 many 16 TRBD2 TRBJ2-5
TGTGCCAGCAGTTTATCCCTTTCTATGACAGGGACGAACACCGGGGAGCTGTTTTTT CASSLSLSMTGTNTGELFF TRBV28 - 19 TRBD1 TRBJ2-2
TGTGCCAGCTCACCACCTTTAGGCGGTACCGGGGAGCTGTTTTTT CASSPPLGGTGELFF TRBV18 few 15 - TRBJ2-2
TGTGCCAGCAGTGATCGCTACACCGAATATAATTCACCCCTCCACTTT CASSDRYTEYNSPLHF TRBV2 - 16 - TRBJ1-6
TGCAGTGCTCTACAGGCTGGACTTCTAAGAGGAGACACCATATATTTT CSALQAGLLRGDTIYF TRBV20-1 - 16 - TRBJ1-3
TGTGCCATCAGTCGTGATGGCACTGAAGCTTTCTTT CAISRDGTEAFF TRBV10-3 many 12 - TRBJ1-1
TGCGCCAGCAGCCAAGATACGAGGAGGACCTACTCCTATAATTCACCCCTCCACTTT CASSQDTRRTYSYNSPLHF TRBV4-3 once 19 - TRBJ1-6
TGCAGTGCTACGGGGGGGGCGGGAGTTAAAGAGACCCAGTACTTC CSATGGAGVKETQYF TRBV20-1 many 15 TRBD2 TRBJ2-5
TGTGCCAGCAGTTCATCCTTTTCGGCGTCTGAGACCCAGTACTTC CASSSSFSASETQYF TRBV27 few 15 - TRBJ2-5
TGCGCCAGCAGCCAAGGCGAACTAGCGGGAAACACCGGGGAGCTGTTTTTT CASSQGELAGNTGELFF TRBV4-3 many 17 TRBD2 TRBJ2-2
TGTGCCAGCAGTCCTCATCTAAGGACGGGGAATGAGCAGTTCTTC CASSPHLRTGNEQFF TRBV28 - 15 - TRBJ2-1
TGTGCCAGCAGTTCGGGACAGTGGGGTAATTCACCCCTCCACTTT CASSSGQWGNSPLHF TRBV6-5 few 15 TRBD1 TRBJ1-6
TGTGCCAGCAGCTTAGGAAACTACGAGCAGTACTTC CASSLGNYEQYF TRBV11-2 many 12 - TRBJ2-7
TGTGCCAGCAGCTTAGTGCCTAGCGGGGGGATTAGAGAGGGTAGAGATACGCAGTATTTT CASSLVPSGGIREGRDTQYF TRBV7-8 - 20 TRBD2 TRBJ2-3
TGCGCCAGCAGCCAAGATCTCAAGGGGGCGCGGTATGGCTACACCTTC CASSQDLKGARYGYTF TRBV4-3 - 16 TRBD1 TRBJ1-2
TGTGCCAGCAGTTTATTTGGTGGTGAGCAGTTCTTC CASSLFGGEQFF TRBV12-3/TRBV12-4 many 12 - TRBJ2-1
TGTGCCAGCAGCCTGAAGGGACAGTCCTACGAGCAGTACTTC CASSLKGQSYEQYF TRBV12-3/TRBV12-4 many 14 TRBD1 TRBJ2-7
TGTGCCAGCAGTGGACCGACTAGCGGGGCCAACGTCCTGACTTTC CASSGPTSGANVLTF TRBV2 - 15 TRBD2 TRBJ2-6
TGCAGTGCTAGAGACGCAGGGAAACCTACGAACACTGAAGCTTTCTTT CSARDAGKPTNTEAFF TRBV20-1 few 16 - TRBJ1-1
TGTGCCAGCAGCCCCAGACTCCCTCCTGAGCAGTTCTTC CASSPRLPPEQFF TRBV4-2 - 13 - TRBJ2-1